Listed below are T cell receptor beta chains from one sample, sequenced in a study of shared clonotypes between healthy human individuals. Assay used: immunoSEQ multiplex PCR; TCRdb lists only in-frame clones, some missing. Seen here are some 360,000 clones, more than 60% observed once, and the top ten hold more than 9%. Sequenced material: memory CD4+ T cells sorted from blood. The receptor set was obtained from a man between 25 and 39 years old in good health. The CDR3 runs from the conserved cysteine through the conserved F or W. D genes are given only for firm matches. Clone size is not always given. Where it is, it says once, few, many or a class for expanded clones.

v_call	j_call	d_call	clone_size	cdr3_nt	cdr3_aa
TRBV4-3	TRBJ1-4	.	.	TGCGCCAGCAGAGGGGCTGCAACGGCGGCTAATGAAAAACTGTTTTTT	CASRGAATAANEKLFF
TRBV5-6	TRBJ1-2	.	many	TGTGCCAGCAGCTTGGTGCGCCAGCGCTATGGCTACACCTTC	CASSLVRQRYGYTF
TRBV7-2	TRBJ1-2	.	once	TGTGCCAGCAGCCTTAATAACTATGGCTACACCTTC	CASSLNNYGYTF
TRBV27	TRBJ2-1	TRBD2	few	TGTGCCAGCAGTGTCGGACTAGCGGGAGGACGGTTCTTC	CASSVGLAGGRFF
TRBV6-6	TRBJ2-7	.	.	TGTGCCAGCAGTAGCCAAAACAGGGATCTATCCTACGAGCAGTACTTC	CASSSQNRDLSYEQYF
TRBV27	TRBJ2-7	TRBD2	.	TGTGCCAGCAGTTATGATAGCGGGAGCTTCTCCTACGAGCAGTACTTC	CASSYDSGSFSYEQYF
TRBV19	TRBJ2-1	TRBD2	.	TGTGCCAGTAGTAAGACTAGCGGGAGTGGCAATGAGCAGTTCTTC	CASSKTSGSGNEQFF
TRBV28	TRBJ2-7	TRBD1	.	TGTGCCAGCAGTTTAAGTCTCCCCGGGACAGGGCGCCACGAGCAGTACTTC	CASSLSLPGTGRHEQYF
TRBV7-3	TRBJ1-1	.	.	TGTGCCAGCAGCTTAACGGGAGGTACTGAAGCTTTCTTT	CASSLTGGTEAFF
TRBV6-1	TRBJ2-4	.	.	TGTGCCAGCAGTGAAGAGGGTGCCAAAAACATTCAGTACTTC	CASSEEGAKNIQYF
TRBV5-5	TRBJ1-4	.	.	TGTGCCAGCAGCTTGAGTCTGGGGCGCAACGAAAAACTGTTTTTT	CASSLSLGRNEKLFF
TRBV30	TRBJ1-1	.	.	TGTGCCTGGGGTAACACTGAAGCTTTCTTT	CAWGNTEAFF
TRBV10-3	TRBJ2-1	TRBD2	few	TGTGCCATCAGTGGGACTAGCTCCTACAATGAGCAGTTCTTC	CAISGTSSYNEQFF
TRBV28	TRBJ1-2	.	.	TGTGCCAGCAGTTCAACACTATATGGCTACACCTTC	CASSSTLYGYTF
TRBV19	TRBJ2-6	.	.	TGTGCCGTCCCAACGGGGTCTGGGGCCAACGTCCTGACTTTC	CAVPTGSGANVLTF
TRBV28	TRBJ2-7	.	.	TGTGCCAGCAGTATTCTGTCCTACGAGCAGTACTTC	CASSILSYEQYF
TRBV5-5	TRBJ2-1	.	.	TGTGCCAGCAGCCCGCGGAACAGGGAACCTTTGCTTGAGCAGTTCTTC	CASSPRNREPLLEQFF
TRBV28	TRBJ2-1	TRBD2	once	TGTGCCAGCAGTCCCATAGCGGGAGGGTCCTACAATGAGCAGTTCTTC	CASSPIAGGSYNEQFF
TRBV7-9	TRBJ2-1	.	many	TGTGCCAGCAGCTCAAACAGTTACAATGAGCAGTTCTTC	CASSSNSYNEQFF
TRBV5-4	TRBJ2-2	.	.	TGTGCCAGCAGCTTGGTTATGGACAGAGCGAACACCGGGGAGCTGTTTTTT	CASSLVMDRANTGELFF
TRBV7-3	TRBJ2-1	TRBD2	.	TGTGCCAGCAGCTTATCCCCAGAGACTAGCGGGAGAAATGAGCAGTTCTTC	CASSLSPETSGRNEQFF
TRBV18	TRBJ2-7	TRBD1	.	TGTGCCAGCACCCCGGGACAGGGTTACGAGCAGTACTTC	CASTPGQGYEQYF
TRBV28	TRBJ2-1	.	.	TGTGCCAGCAGTTTATCTTCGATCGGCGGGAATGAGCAGTTCTTC	CASSLSSIGGNEQFF
TRBV29-1	TRBJ1-1	.	.	TGCAGCGTTGGTCAGGGACGGAGGAACACTGAAGCTTTCTTT	CSVGQGRRNTEAFF
TRBV19	TRBJ2-5	TRBD2	.	TGTGCCAGTAGTATCACAGCGGGACGGGAGACCCAGTACTTC	CASSITAGRETQYF